What follows are 23 T cell receptor beta chains derived from one specimen sequenced in a study of cytomegalovirus exposure and HLA in healthy donors. The study ran its PCR with 60 Vbeta and 13 Jbeta primers. Method: immunoSEQ multiplex PCR; TCRdb's copy keeps in-frame clones and lacks some. The sample shows tens of thousands of clones, more than 60% of them seen only once. Sequencing was performed on PBMCs. The receptor source for this set is a man aged 50 to 60 in good health and CMV-seropositive.

This chain joins TRBV5-4 and TRBJ2-3; D is uncertain. Trimming took off 2 bases at V and 2 bases at J, with 6 bases between the two ends. The CDR3 is made up of 13 amino acids. CDR1 SGHNT and CDR2 YYREEE come from the germline V gene (reference sequence). The CDR3 DNA reads as TGTGCCAGCAGCTTAGCGTTCACAGATACGCAGTATTTT. Translating gives CASSLAFTDTQYF.

The chain joins TRBV9 to TRBJ2-2; weak D call: TRBD2 (5 bases). The V end was cut by 0 bases, the J end by 0 bases, with 15 bases between. The CDR3 length is 18 residues. In germline, CDR1 is SGDLS, CDR2 YYNGEE. The CDR3 DNA sequence: TGTGCCAGCAGCGTAGAGTTGAGCGGCACCGCGAACACCGGGGAGCTGTTTTTT. Its translation is CASSVELSGTANTGELFF.

This clone was seen just once. This chain joins TRBV7-2 and TRBJ2-7; TRBD2 matches at 10 bases. The V and J ends lost 5 bases and 2 bases, in that order; junction bases with no gene match: 6. The CDR3 extends over 15 amino acids. CDR1 and CDR2 from the germline V gene are SGHTA and FQGNSA. Written as DNA, the CDR3 is TGTGCCAGCAGCCGCGGGACTAGCGCTACCTACGAGCAGTACTTC. Amino acids: CASSRGTSATYEQYF.

The J gene is TRBJ1-5, the V gene TRBV28; possibly TRBD1 for D (6 bases). Germline V lookup: CDR1 MDHEN, CDR2 SYDVKM. There are 15 residues in the CDR3. Between the trimmed V and J ends, which lost 2 bases and 5 bases, there was a span of 13 bases. The CDR3 loop is CASSLRGFGYQPQHF. CDR3 sequence (DNA): TGTGCCAGCAGTTTAAGGGGGTTCGGTTATCAGCCCCAGCATTTT. Supplemented by reference TRBV28 and TRBJ1-5, the full variable domain reads DVKVTQSSRYLVKRTGEKVFLECVQDMDHENMFWYRQDPGLGLRLIYFSYDVKMKEKGDIPEGYSVSREKKERFSLILESASTNQTSMYLCASSLRGFGYQPQHFGDGTRLSIL.

The chain employs TRBV5-1 and TRBJ2-1; 8 positions agree with TRBD1. Germline lookup yields CDR1 SGHRS and CDR2 YFSETQ. The V and J ends lost 4 bases and 1 base, in that order; junction bases with no gene match: 16. The CDR3 runs 19 residues. Written as DNA, the CDR3 is TGCGCCAGCAGCACGGACAGGGTGTCCGCCTCGGGATCCTACAATGAGCAGTTCTTC. It is translated as CASSTDRVSASGSYNEQFF.

V usage is TRBV4-2 and J usage is TRBJ1-1, with TRBD1 identical over 7 bases. The germline CDR1 and CDR2 sequences are LGHNA and YNFKEQ. The V segment lost 4 bases and the J segment 6 bases; nucleotides outside the gene matches: 2. The CDR3 has 12 amino acids. For the CDR3, the DNA is TGTGCCAGCAGCCCTGACAGGGCTGAAGCTTTCTTT. Translation gives CASSPDRAEAFF.

This chain connects TRBV7-2 to TRBJ1-5, with D possibly being TRBD1 (6 bases). The V and J ends lost 5 bases and 5 bases respectively, with 16 bases between them. Per germline, CDR1 SGHTA and CDR2 FQGNSA. The CDR3 is 15 residues long. CDR3 amino acids: CASSGYREIDQPQHF. CDR3 in DNA: TGTGCCAGCAGCGGGTACAGGGAGATCGATCAGCCCCAGCATTTT.

This clone came up once. The V gene is TRBV5-5, the J gene TRBJ2-1; maybe TRBD2 (5 bases). Germline-derived CDR1 and CDR2 are SGHKS and YYEKEE (reference sequence). The V gene lost 5 bases and the J gene lost 7 bases, with 7 bases spanning the gap. This CDR3 is built from 11 residues. The CDR3 bases are TGTGCCAGCAGGAGGGATAATGAGCAGTTCTTC. Translating gives CASRRDNEQFF.

V gene TRBV6-5 combines with J gene TRBJ1-6, with 9 bases matching TRBD1. The CDR3 runs 15 residues. V dropped 5 bases and J dropped 3; count of bases not matched to a gene: 2. CDR1 and CDR2 (germline): MNHEY, SVGAGI. CDR3 loop: CASSMGQGYNSPLHF. In nucleotides, the CDR3 is TGTGCCAGCAGTATGGGACAGGGCTATAATTCACCCCTCCACTTT.

A few counts support this clone. The genes are TRBV5-4 and TRBJ2-1; 13 bases map to TRBD2. The ends lost 4 bases at V and 7 bases at J; junction bases unmatched: 8. The CDR3 contains 16 residues. The germline gives CDR1 SGHNT, CDR2 YYREEE (reference sequence). In nucleotides, the CDR3 is TGTGCCAGCAGCCCGGAACTAGCGGGGGGGCTGAATGAGCAGTTCTTC. Translation gives CASSPELAGGLNEQFF.

The chain joins TRBV4-3 to TRBJ2-2, with 10 positions matching TRBD1. This CDR3 is built from 17 residues. The V gene's germline CDR1 is LGHNA and CDR2 YSLEER. V lost 1 base to trimming and J lost 6 bases; unmatched junction nucleotides: 8. CDR3 coding DNA: TGCGCCAGCAGCCAAGCGACAGGGGGCCATAGGCCCGGGGAGCTGTTTTTT. It is translated as CASSQATGGHRPGELFF.

The V call is TRBV7-6, the J call TRBJ2-7; D possibly corresponds to TRBD2 (5 bases). Germline V gives CDR1 SGHVS, CDR2 FNYEAQ. CDR3 length: 15 amino acids. V was cut by 0 bases and J by 2 bases, with 11 bases left in between. This chain's CDR3 is CASSLAPGIAYEQYF. In DNA form, the CDR3 reads TGTGCCAGCAGCTTAGCGCCGGGGATCGCCTACGAGCAGTACTTC.

This clone was counted only a few times. J is TRBJ2-7 and V is TRBV30, with D unresolved. CDR3 size: 12 residues. Trimming cost V 2 bases and J 2 bases, with 7 bases left between them. Looked up from germline, CDR1 is GTSNPN and CDR2 is SVGIG (reference sequence). The DNA for the CDR3 is TGTGCCTGGAGTAACAGAGCCTACGAGCAGTACTTC. Translation gives CAWSNRAYEQYF.

CDR3 DNA: TGTGCCAGCAGCCCAATGGACAGGGGGCTGGACGAGCAGTACTTC. This encodes CASSPMDRGLDEQYF. This chain links TRBV7-9 with TRBJ2-7; 11 bases agree with TRBD1. The germline V gene encodes CDR1 SEHNR and CDR2 FQNEAQ (reference sequence). Unmatched junction bases numbered 8, after V lost 5 bases and J lost 5 bases. The CDR3 totals 15 residues.

This chain links TRBV5-6 with TRBJ1-1, with D possibly TRBD1 on 5 matching bases. The length of the CDR3 is 15 residues. The germline gives CDR1 SGHDT, CDR2 YYEEEE. With 5 bases removed from V and 13 bases from J, the gap between germline ends came to 27 bases. The CDR3 protein is CASSTPRGAKTADFF. The CDR3 coding sequence is TGTGCCAGCAGTACACCAAGGGGCGCGAAGACTGCAGATTTCTTT.

The chain has TRBV27 and TRBJ1-4; 11 bases agree with TRBD1. The CDR3 runs to 17 residues. Germline V gives CDR1 MNHEY, CDR2 SMNVEV (reference sequence). The J segment lost 2 bases and the V segment lost 6 bases, leaving 8 bases of the junction unmatched. Written as DNA, the CDR3 is TGTGCCAGCAGCCCCGGGACAGGGGGGTCCACTAATGAAAAACTGTTTTTT. Protein sequence: CASSPGTGGSTNEKLFF.

The V gene is TRBV5-1, the J gene TRBJ2-1, with 11 bases that match TRBD2. CDR1 and CDR2 from the germline V gene are SGHRS and YFSETQ. The CDR3 runs to 14 residues. The V segment lost 4 bases and the J segment 12 bases; nucleotides outside the gene matches: 9. This CDR3 is CASSQDTSGRGQFF. The CDR3, as DNA: TGCGCCAGCAGCCAGGATACTAGCGGGAGAGGGCAGTTCTTC.

The CDR3 bases are TGTGCCAGCAGCAAAGTAATCAATTCACCCCTCCACTTT. The encoded protein is CASSKVINSPLHF. The rearrangement joins TRBV21-1 to TRBJ1-6. TRBV21-1 is a pseudogene locus. CDR3 length: 13 amino acids.

The chain recombines TRBV11-2 with TRBJ2-7, with 12 nucleotides matching TRBD2. Germline V gene sequence: CDR1 SGHAT, CDR2 FQNNGV. The trim removed 5 bases at V and 4 bases at J, leaving 9 bases unmatched. The CDR3 runs to 16 residues. The DNA for the CDR3 is TGTGCCAGCAGCCAAACTAGCGGGGGGTCTCAGTACGAGCAGTACTTC. Residues: CASSQTSGGSQYEQYF.

The gene calls are TRBV5-4 and TRBJ1-6, with D unresolved. Germline CDR1 reads SGHNT; CDR2 reads YYREEE (reference sequence). V shed 4 bases and J shed 11 bases, with 16 bases lying between them. CDR3 length: 14 amino acids. For the CDR3, the DNA is TGTGCCAGCAGCCTACATACTACCGATCCACCCCTCCACTTT. It specifies CASSLHTTDPPLHF.

The V gene is TRBV29-1, the J gene TRBJ2-5; D gene ambiguous. This CDR3 has 11 residues. The V gene's germline CDR1 is SQVTM and CDR2 ANQGSEA. V was pared by 6 bases and J by 1 base, with 6 bases between. The CDR3 DNA is TGCAGCGTCGGGTTCCAAGAGACCCAGTACTTC. It translates to CSVGFQETQYF.

This chain links TRBV6-1 with TRBJ2-2, with TRBD2 as a possible D gene (5 bases). With 4 bases removed from V and 3 bases from J, the gap between germline ends came to 12 bases. Per the germline V gene, CDR1 is MNHNS and CDR2 is SASEGT. This CDR3 is built from 15 residues. This CDR3 reads CASSARAGDTGELFF. The CDR3 nucleotides are TGTGCCAGCAGTGCTCGAGCCGGGGACACCGGGGAGCTGTTTTTT.

The rearrangement links TRBV15 to TRBJ2-2; the match to TRBD2 covers 10 bases. With V trimmed by 1 base and J by 2 bases, 1 base remained unmatched. The germline V gene has CDR1 LNHNV and CDR2 YYDKDF (reference sequence). CDR3 length: 16 amino acids. This CDR3 reads CATSRGLAGNTGELFF. CDR3 nucleotides: TGTGCCACCAGCAGAGGACTAGCGGGCAACACCGGGGAGCTGTTTTTT.